Each of the 8 T cell receptor beta chains below was sequenced from the same sample in a study of cytomegalovirus exposure and HLA in healthy donors. Vbeta (60) and Jbeta (13) primers were used in the PCR. The assay was immunoSEQ multiplex PCR, and TCRdb's table has in-frame clones only and misses some. The specimen's table records approximately 190,000 clones. Sequenced material: PBMCs. These receptors originate from a boy younger than 18 in good health and CMV-seronegative.

The genes are TRBV11-2 and TRBJ2-1; TRBD1 matches at 8 bases. This CDR3 is built from 15 residues. From germline, CDR1 is SGHAT and CDR2 FQNNGV. Trimming at V came to 5 bases and at J to 9 bases, leaving 12 bases not matched to a gene. CDR3 amino acids: CASSVDRGTFSEQFF. The CDR3 DNA is TGTGCCAGCAGCGTTGACAGGGGCACATTTTCTGAGCAGTTCTTC. The entire variable domain, with the rest obtained from reference TRBV11-2 and TRBJ2-1, is as follows: EAGVAQSPRYKIIEKRQSVAFWCNPISGHATLYWYQQILGQGPKLLIQFQNNGVVDDSQLPKDRFSAERLKGVDSTLKIQPAKLEDSAVYLCASSVDRGTFSEQFFGPGTRLTVL.

The rearrangement links TRBV6-1 to TRBJ2-2; a possible D gene is TRBD1 (5 bases). Trimming cost V 3 bases and J 5 bases, with 10 bases left between them. This CDR3 has 14 residues. Per germline, CDR1 MNHNS and CDR2 SASEGT. The CDR3 bases are TGTGCCAGCAGTGACCTACCAGGGACCGGGGAGCTGTTTTTT. Its translation: CASSDLPGTGELFF.

This chain connects TRBV9 to TRBJ1-4, with 9 bases aligning to TRBD1. The CDR3 runs 14 residues. Germline V gives CDR1 SGDLS, CDR2 YYNGEE. Trimming removed 7 bases from V and 7 bases from J; junction bases left unmatched: 8. The CDR3 region is CASAETGGSEKLFF. CDR3 nucleotide sequence: TGTGCCAGCGCTGAGACAGGGGGGAGTGAAAAACTGTTTTTT. The variable domain in full, with the rest retrieved from reference TRBV9 and TRBJ1-4, is DSGVTQTPKHLITATGQRVTLRCSPRSGDLSVYWYQQSLDQGLQFLIQYYNGEERAKGNILERFSAQQFPDLHSELNLSSLELGDSALYFCASAETGGSEKLFFGSGTQLSVL.

The CDR3 region has the DNA TGTGCCAGCAGCCGACAGGGGGAAAAACTGTTTTTT. Protein sequence: CASSRQGEKLFF. The chain combines TRBV14 with TRBJ1-4; 8 nucleotides align to TRBD1. V shed 4 bases and J 8 bases; nucleotides not matched to a gene: 0. This CDR3 has 12 residues. Germline CDR1 SGHDN, CDR2 FVKESK.

The chain links TRBV6-5 to TRBJ1-4; 9 bases agree with TRBD1. Per the germline V gene, CDR1 is MNHEY and CDR2 is SVGAGI. The CDR3 runs to 14 residues. The junction had 0 bases not matched to a gene; V was cut back by 2 bases and J by 5 bases. The CDR3 DNA reads TGTGCCAGCAGTTACGACAGGGGGAATGAAAAACTGTTTTTT. Encoded protein: CASSYDRGNEKLFF.

This chain links TRBV30 with TRBJ1-1, with 10 bases lining up with TRBD1. The length of the CDR3 is 11 residues. The J segment lost 6 bases and the V segment lost 8 bases, leaving 3 bases of the junction unmatched. Germline lookup yields CDR1 GTSNPN and CDR2 SVGIG (reference sequence). The CDR3 region has the DNA TGTGCCCTTGGGACAGGGGCTGAAGCTTTCTTT. It encodes CALGTGAEAFF.

The V and J genes are TRBV15 and TRBJ2-1; D is ambiguous. This CDR3 is built from 16 residues. The germline V gene encodes CDR1 LNHNV and CDR2 YYDKDF (reference sequence). The V end was cut by 0 bases, the J end by 0 bases, with 9 bases between. CDR3 sequence (DNA): TGTGCCACCAGCAGAGAGCGACCTAGCTCCTACAATGAGCAGTTCTTC. Protein product: CATSRERPSSYNEQFF.

V and J are TRBV2 and TRBJ2-5, with D tentatively TRBD2 (7 bases). The V end was cut by 4 bases, the J end by 3 bases, with 18 bases between. This CDR3 is built from 16 residues. Per the germline V gene, CDR1 is SNHLY and CDR2 is FYNNEI. The CDR3 nucleotides are TGTGCCAGCAGTGTTAATAGGGGGGGCGGTGAAGAGACCCAGTACTTC. Its protein is CASSVNRGGGEETQYF.